This TCR beta chain was profiled in a study of radiotherapy plus CTLA-4 blockade in lung cancer. The germline V gene has CDR1 SGHAT and CDR2 FQNNGV. This CDR3 comprises 16 residues. V dropped 5 bases and J dropped 4 bases, with 18 bases sitting between them. Receiving focal radiation plus CTLA-4 blockade with ipilimumab were patients who had chemo-refractory metastatic non-small-cell lung cancer. This clone was counted a few times. Produced via immunoSEQ multiplex PCR; TCRdb's table is partial and in-frame only. The data show roughly 100,000 clones, roughly 84% seen once. J is TRBJ1-3 and V is TRBV11-2; D possibly corresponds to TRBD1 (6 bases). The TCR was taken from a human donor with non-small cell lung cancer that progressed on radiotherapy plus ipilimumab. Some clones in this sample may be carry-over from other donors' samples. The material sequenced was peripheral blood, taken from a patient treated with radiotherapy plus ipilimumab. This CDR3 reads CASSRLQGGPGNTIYF. The CDR3 nucleotides are TGTGCCAGCAGCAGACTACAGGGAGGGCCCGGAAACACCATATATTTT.